This section outlines one T cell receptor (beta chain) sequence together with its context. Its antigen remains unidentified. Using immunoSEQ multiplex PCR, the repertoire was profiled, and TCRdb retains in-frame clones only, with some absent. Here the sample spans more than 45,000 clones, 82% being singletons. The study sampled blood at baseline, cycle 4 day 1, and cycle 7 day 1. These data belong to a study of OX40 agonist ivuxolimab in advanced cancers. Study-level background: Three dose-escalation patients had partial responses: one with hepatocellular carcinoma and two with cutaneous melanoma.

The study, taken as a whole, reports: In the 0.1 to 3.0 mg/kg range, CD4+ and CD8+ blood T cells had expanded clonally by week 6.

The CDR3 consists of 14 residues. V lost 5 bases to trimming and J lost 5 bases; unmatched junction nucleotides: 6. Germline CDR1 SGHAT, CDR2 FQDESV (reference sequence). Sequences were derived from CD4+ or CD8+ T cells sorted from blood, sampled in a trial of the OX40 agonist ivuxolimab. This chain links TRBV11-1 with TRBJ2-3; 8 bases agree with TRBD2. The TCR originated in an adult with an advanced solid tumor such as melanoma, head and neck, liver or kidney cancer. As DNA, the CDR3 is TGTGCCAGCAGCCCGGGACTAGTTGTAGATACGCAGTATTTT. It encodes CASSPGLVVDTQYF. The full variable domain, completed using reference TRBV11-1 and TRBJ2-3, is EAEVAQSPRYKITEKSQAVAFWCDPISGHATLYWYRQILGQGPELLVQFQDESVVDDSQLPKDRFSAERLKGVDSTLKIQPAELGDSAMYLCASSPGLVVDTQYFGPGTRLTVL.